Following are 21 T cell receptor beta chains from one sample sequenced in a study of molecular identifiers for immune sequencing clone quantification. TCRdb re-called the PCR reads with MiXCR, one entry per CDR3 protein. This table has under 600,000 distinct CDR3 sequences, roughly a fifth appearing once. Material for sequencing was naive CD8+ T cells from blood, with Jurkat cell RNA spiked in. Indicated subset: FACS-sorted CD8+CD4-CCR7+CD45RA+ naive T cells. These receptors were taken from a human donor in good health. Some libraries in this study had Jurkat cell RNA spiked in.

This clonotype was seen more than once but under ten times. The chain couples TRBV4-2 to TRBJ2-3; 8 nucleotides line up with TRBD2. This CDR3 spans 18 amino acids. Germline CDR1 is LGHNA and CDR2 is YNFKEQ. The ends lost 4 bases at V and 4 bases at J; junction bases unmatched: 16. CDR3 loop: CASSPTGLAGGIADTQYF. In nucleotides, the CDR3 is TGTGCCAGCAGCCCTACCGGCTTGGCGGGGGGTATTGCAGATACGCAGTATTTT.

This chain connects TRBV14 to TRBJ2-7, with 7 positions matching TRBD1. J gave up 2 bases and V 3 bases, and 10 bases lay outside the gene matches. The CDR3 has 16 residues. Germline V CDR1 and CDR2: SGHDN, FVKESK. CDR3 in amino acids: CASSHGVGGDPYEQYF. CDR3 coding DNA: TGTGCCAGCAGCCACGGCGTAGGGGGCGATCCCTACGAGCAGTACTTC.

The chain combines TRBV24-1 with TRBJ1-5, with D possibly TRBD1 on 6 matching bases. With 2 bases removed from V and 0 bases from J, the gap between germline ends came to 19 bases. The CDR3 covers 19 residues. Germline loops: CDR1 KGHDR, CDR2 SFDVKD. Here the CDR3 reads CATSDSRDTGPYSNQPQHF. Written as DNA, the CDR3 is TGTGCCACCAGTGATTCGCGAGATACAGGGCCCTATAGCAATCAGCCCCAGCATTTT.

Points on this clonotype: A much larger clone sits a single nucleotide away, making a read error possible. This chain joins TRBV6-5 and TRBJ2-7; no definite D call. V was cut by 3 bases and J by 4 bases, with 10 bases left in between. CDR3 length equals 13 residues. CDR1 and CDR2 from the germline V gene are MNHEY and SVGAGI. CDR3 in DNA: TGTGCCAGCAGTTATGGCAGGTGGTACGAGCAGTACTTC. Translation gives CASSYGRWYEQYF.

This clonotype was detected once. The conserved final phenylalanine or tryptophan is absent from the CDR3, which likely points to a read error. The chain couples TRBV11-2 to TRBJ2-7; 14 bases align to TRBD2. V lost 5 bases, J lost 3 bases, and 3 bases stayed unmatched. Germline V lookup: CDR1 SGHAT, CDR2 FQNNGV. The CDR3 is 15 amino acids. The chain's CDR3 is CASSPGLAGGYEQYL. The DNA for the CDR3 is TGTGCCAGCAGCCCAGGACTAGCGGGGGGCTACGAGCAGTACCTC.

As regards this clonotype: Since a much larger clone is just one base distant, this may be a read error. The V and J genes are TRBV5-3 and TRBJ2-3; perhaps D is TRBD1 or TRBD2 (5 bases each). TRBV5-3 is an ORF; its function is uncertain. The CDR3 spans 15 residues. CDR3 region: CASSFGASLTDTQYF. The CDR3 nucleotides read TGTGCCAGCAGCTTTGGGGCTAGCCTCACAGATACGCAGTATTTT.

Worth noting for this clonotype: Its ends do not fully match the called genes, so a read error is possible. The chain joins TRBV11-1 to TRBJ2-3, with a tentative D call TRBD2 (5 bases). Germline values: CDR1 SGHAT, CDR2 FQDESV (reference sequence). The CDR3 totals 15 residues. This chain's CDR3 is CASSRFGGVADTQCF. The CDR3 nucleotides are TGTGCCAGCAGCCGTTTCGGAGGAGTCGCAGATACGCAGTGTTTT.

This clonotype showed up many times. The chain recombines TRBV7-6 with TRBJ2-5; D might be TRBD2 (5 bases). The CDR3 covers 14 residues. V was pared by 2 bases and J by 1 base, with 8 bases between. Germline V CDR1 and CDR2: SGHVS, FNYEAQ. The CDR3 loop is CASSLLSGQETQYF. CDR3 nucleotide sequence: TGTGCCAGCAGCTTATTGAGCGGCCAAGAGACCCAGTACTTC.

This clonotype was detected only a few times. J is TRBJ2-1 and V is TRBV4-3; D gene uncertain. With 0 bases removed from V and 8 bases from J, the gap between germline ends came to 8 bases. This CDR3 is 13 amino acids long. CDR1 is LGHNA, CDR2 YSLEER, per germline. The DNA for the CDR3 is TGCGCCAGCAGCCAAGATCTTGCATATGAGCAGTTCTTC. Its protein is CASSQDLAYEQFF.

At least ten counts were recorded for this clonotype. The J gene is TRBJ2-3, the V gene TRBV5-6; D perhaps matches TRBD2 (7 bases). Germline-derived CDR1 and CDR2 are SGHDT and YYEEEE. The CDR3 length is 16 residues. V was pared by 5 bases and J by 6 bases, with 22 bases between. Here the CDR3 DNA reads TGTGCCAGCAGGGTAGACGGGGGGCTAGCGGAGGATACGCAGTATTTT. It translates to CASRVDGGLAEDTQYF.

In regard to this clonotype: The junction departs from germline at one end; a sequencing error may be responsible. The chain recombines TRBV6-5 with TRBJ2-7; 8 bases fit TRBD1. CDR1 is MNHEY and CDR2 is SVGAGI in the germline V gene. This CDR3 is built from 16 residues. The CDR3 here is CVSSYALSSRGHEQYF. For the CDR3, the DNA is TGTGTCAGCAGTTACGCGCTGTCGTCCAGGGGGCACGAGCAGTACTTC.

V and J are TRBV11-3 and TRBJ2-3, with 9 bases that match TRBD2. The CDR3 is made up of 15 amino acids. CDR1 is SGHNT, CDR2 YENEEA, per germline. Trimming took 5 bases from V and 1 from J; bases not matched to a gene: 4. The CDR3 is CASSEGLAGTDTQYF. CDR3 coding DNA: TGTGCCAGCAGCGAGGGACTAGCCGGCACAGATACGCAGTATTTT.

This clonotype was seen ten or more times. The rearrangement joins TRBV19 to TRBJ2-1; possibly TRBD2 for D (5 bases). This CDR3 spans 14 amino acids. Trimming shortened V by 9 bases and J by 0 bases, and 12 bases separated the two germline ends. Germline V gene lookup returns CDR1 LNHDA and CDR2 SQIVND (reference sequence). The CDR3 DNA is TGTGCCAGCAGCCCGGGAAGCTCCTACAATGAGCAGTTCTTC. Its protein product is CASSPGSSYNEQFF.

The chain couples TRBV27 to TRBJ2-1, with 11 bases aligning to TRBD2. CDR1 MNHEY and CDR2 SMNVEV come from the germline V gene (reference sequence). The CDR3 has 18 amino acids. V gave up 3 bases and J gave up 3 bases; unmatched junction bases: 10. CDR3 in amino acids: CASSFNQLAGGFYNEQFF. In DNA, the CDR3 is TGTGCCAGCAGTTTCAATCAGCTAGCGGGGGGTTTCTACAATGAGCAGTTCTTC.

This clonotype appeared many times. The genes are TRBV7-9 and TRBJ2-7; the D gene is possibly TRBD1 (6 bases). V dropped 3 bases and J dropped 6 bases, with 15 bases sitting between them. The CDR3 length is 14 residues. CDR1 is SEHNR and CDR2 is FQNEAQ in the germline V gene (reference sequence). The CDR3 loop is CASSLDSRSSEQYF. The CDR3 bases are TGTGCCAGCAGCTTGGACAGTAGAAGCTCCGAGCAGTACTTC.

At least ten counts were recorded for this clonotype. The CDR3 DNA sequence: TGTGCCACCGCCGGGACAGCAGCCTACGAGCAGTACTTC. It codes for CATAGTAAYEQYF. J is TRBJ2-7 and V is TRBV18; 7 bases are shared with TRBD1. Germline V CDR1 and CDR2: KGHSH, LQKENI. Germline trimming cut 10 bases from V and 2 bases from J; bases unmatched to any gene: 8. The CDR3 is 13 residues long.

This clonotype was detected only a few times. The chain is built from TRBV6-1 and TRBJ2-2; 8 nucleotides match TRBD2. Germline CDR1 is MNHNS and CDR2 is SASEGT. The CDR3 loop spans 16 amino acids. V trimming: 10 bases; J trimming: 4 bases; junction bases outside the gene matches: 14. The CDR3 protein is CAIRRRAGVGTGELFF. The DNA for the CDR3 is TGTGCCATCCGGCGAAGAGCGGGAGTTGGCACCGGGGAGCTGTTTTTT.

This clonotype was seen ten or more times. The chain is built from TRBV6-5 and TRBJ2-5, with 10 bases that match TRBD2. The CDR3 length is 14 residues. V lost 7 bases and J lost 2; bases outside the gene matches: 4. Germline V gives CDR1 MNHEY, CDR2 SVGAGI. CDR3 sequence reads: CASTLLAGQETQYF. The CDR3 region has the DNA TGTGCCAGCACCCTACTAGCGGGACAAGAGACCCAGTACTTC.

As for this clonotype: One base away lies a much larger clone, so this may be a sequencing read error. The chain uses TRBV5-1 and TRBJ2-7; no definite D call. The germline CDR1 and CDR2 sequences are SGHRS and YFSETQ. The CDR3 runs to 13 residues. V lost 4 bases and J 6 bases, leaving 14 bases between the germline ends. This CDR3 is CASSMTGTCEQYF. In DNA form, the CDR3 reads TGCGCCAGCAGCATGACCGGAACGTGCGAGCAGTACTTC.

V is TRBV4-3 and J is TRBJ2-1, with D uncertain. This CDR3 contains 13 residues. Trimming left V 2 bases short and J 6 bases short, with 8 bases between. Looked up from germline, CDR1 is LGHNA and CDR2 is YSLEER. CDR3 residues: CASSQLGSNEQFF. For the CDR3, the DNA is TGCGCCAGCAGCCAATTGGGAAGCAATGAGCAGTTCTTC.

The rearrangement links TRBV30 to TRBJ2-3; D gene ambiguous. The end of the DNA is better explained by TRBJ1-5, so the J call may be wrong. From germline, CDR1 is GTSNPN and CDR2 SVGIG (reference sequence). The CDR3 runs to 15 residues. The CDR3, as DNA: TGTGCCTGGAACCAAGGATCCATAGGCCCAGATACGCAGCATTTT. Translation gives CAWNQGSIGPDTQHF.